This is a list of T cell receptor beta chains from one sample in a study of T-cell reconstitution after alpha-beta-depleted transplantation in children. TCRdb processed the PCR reads anew with MiXCR; each CDR3 protein has one entry. The sample has 250,000 to 300,000 distinct CDR3 sequences, almost 10% seen once. Sequenced material: PBMCs from the stem cell graft donor, taken from the stem cell graft. Receptor source: a human donor who donated a stem cell graft to a child with SCID. Each CDR3 is given with its conserved first and last residue. Fields, in order: CDR3 DNA, CDR3 protein, V gene, J gene, D gene, CDR3 length, clone size. A D gene is named only where the DNA matches it firmly. Size tells how often a clone was seen (once, few, many) or the class of an expanded clone, and some rows leave it out.

CDR3nt: TGTGCCAGCAGCTTAGTGGGAGGGACAGGGTCCTACGAGCAGTACTTC
CDR3aa: CASSLVGGTGSYEQYF
v_gene: TRBV11-2
j_gene: TRBJ2-7
d_gene: TRBD1
len: 16
abundance: few

CDR3nt: TGTGCCAGCAGCCAGCAGCGGGGGTACACTGAAGCTTTCTTT
CDR3aa: CASSQQRGYTEAFF
v_gene: TRBV5-4
j_gene: TRBJ1-1
d_gene: -
len: 14
abundance: -

CDR3nt: TGTGCCAGCAGCTCTACAGTAGAGGACATGGTTGAGCAGTTCTTC
CDR3aa: CASSSTVEDMVEQFF
v_gene: TRBV7-6
j_gene: TRBJ2-1
d_gene: -
len: 15
abundance: many

CDR3nt: TGCGCCAGCAGCCAGCCCCCAGAGCAGGACAGAAATAGCAATCAGCCCCAGCATTTT
CDR3aa: CASSQPPEQDRNSNQPQHF
v_gene: TRBV4-1
j_gene: TRBJ1-5
d_gene: -
len: 19
abundance: many

CDR3nt: TGTGCCAGCAGTCTCCTAGCGGGGGGGGCCTACAATGAGCAGTTCTTC
CDR3aa: CASSLLAGGAYNEQFF
v_gene: TRBV27
j_gene: TRBJ2-1
d_gene: TRBD2
len: 16
abundance: few

CDR3nt: TGTGCCAGCAGCCGTCTACAGGGGGCAAGGTACGATGAGCAGTTCTTC
CDR3aa: CASSRLQGARYDEQFF
v_gene: TRBV11-2
j_gene: TRBJ2-1
d_gene: TRBD1
len: 16
abundance: once

CDR3nt: TGCGCCAGCAGCTTTCTGGGACTAGCGGCGAACACCGGGGAGCTGTTTTTT
CDR3aa: CASSFLGLAANTGELFF
v_gene: TRBV5-1
j_gene: TRBJ2-2
d_gene: TRBD2
len: 17
abundance: many

CDR3nt: TGTGCCAGCAGCCAACCAGGCGACTTTTCCTACGAGCAGTACTTC
CDR3aa: CASSQPGDFSYEQYF
v_gene: TRBV4-2
j_gene: TRBJ2-7
d_gene: -
len: 15
abundance: few

CDR3nt: TGCGCCAGCAGCTTGATACTAGCGGGGGCCGCGAGCTCCTACAATGAGCAGTTCTTC
CDR3aa: CASSLILAGAASSYNEQFF
v_gene: TRBV5-1
j_gene: TRBJ2-1
d_gene: TRBD2
len: 19
abundance: -

CDR3nt: TGCGCCAGCAGCTTAGGGGACAGTCTTAATTCACCCCTCCACTTT
CDR3aa: CASSLGDSLNSPLHF
v_gene: TRBV5-1
j_gene: TRBJ1-6
d_gene: TRBD1
len: 15
abundance: -

CDR3nt: TGTGCCAGCAGTTCCGGACTAGATGAGACCCAGTACTTC
CDR3aa: CASSSGLDETQYF
v_gene: TRBV4-2
j_gene: TRBJ2-5
d_gene: TRBD2
len: 13
abundance: -

CDR3nt: TGTGCCAGTAGTTCGCTCCATATCAATGAGCAGTTCTTC
CDR3aa: CASSSLHINEQFF
v_gene: TRBV19
j_gene: TRBJ2-1
d_gene: -
len: 13
abundance: -

CDR3nt: TGCAGTGTACAGGGACAGGGAGTTACCTACGAGCAGTACTTC
CDR3aa: CSVQGQGVTYEQYF
v_gene: TRBV20-1
j_gene: TRBJ2-7
d_gene: TRBD1
len: 14
abundance: -

CDR3nt: TGTGCCAGCAGCCGAAGACAGGGTAGCACAGATACGCAGTATTTT
CDR3aa: CASSRRQGSTDTQYF
v_gene: TRBV7-9
j_gene: TRBJ2-3
d_gene: TRBD1
len: 15
abundance: few

CDR3nt: TGTGCCAGCGGGGGACCGTATGGCTACACCTTC
CDR3aa: CASGGPYGYTF
v_gene: TRBV25-1
j_gene: TRBJ1-2
d_gene: -
len: 11
abundance: -

CDR3nt: TGTGCCAGCAGCGCGCCTGACTACGAGCAGTACTTC
CDR3aa: CASSAPDYEQYF
v_gene: TRBV9
j_gene: TRBJ2-7
d_gene: -
len: 12
abundance: few

CDR3nt: TGCAGTGCTAGATCTGACAGGGATAATTCACCCCTCCACTTT
CDR3aa: CSARSDRDNSPLHF
v_gene: TRBV20-1
j_gene: TRBJ1-6
d_gene: TRBD1
len: 14
abundance: -

CDR3nt: TGTGCCAGCAGCCGACTGGACAGAGCAACTAATGAAAAACTGTTTTTT
CDR3aa: CASSRLDRATNEKLFF
v_gene: TRBV12-3/TRBV12-4
j_gene: TRBJ1-4
d_gene: -
len: 16
abundance: many

CDR3nt: TGTGCCAGCAGCATTAACAGGATAGCCTATGGCTACACCTTC
CDR3aa: CASSINRIAYGYTF
v_gene: TRBV27
j_gene: TRBJ1-2
d_gene: -
len: 14
abundance: few

CDR3nt: TGCAGCGTTTTAGGGGGGGGCTTGTGGAACACTGAAGCTTTCTTT
CDR3aa: CSVLGGGLWNTEAFF
v_gene: TRBV29-1
j_gene: TRBJ1-1
d_gene: -
len: 15
abundance: -

CDR3nt: TGTGCCAGCAGCGTAGGGATAGGAAAGAACGCCGGGGAGCTGTTTTTT
CDR3aa: CASSVGIGKNAGELFF
v_gene: TRBV9
j_gene: TRBJ2-2
d_gene: -
len: 16
abundance: -

CDR3nt: TGTGCCAGCTCACTAGGGACAGGGGAGCTGTACGAGCAGTACTTC
CDR3aa: CASSLGTGELYEQYF
v_gene: TRBV18
j_gene: TRBJ2-7
d_gene: TRBD1
len: 15
abundance: few

CDR3nt: TGCAGCGGACGCCTCAATATGGGGGGCTACACCTTC
CDR3aa: CSGRLNMGGYTF
v_gene: TRBV29-1
j_gene: TRBJ1-2
d_gene: -
len: 12
abundance: many

CDR3nt: TGCGCCAGCAGCTCCCAAGAGACCCAGTACTTC
CDR3aa: CASSSQETQYF
v_gene: TRBV5-1
j_gene: TRBJ2-5
d_gene: -
len: 11
abundance: many

CDR3nt: TGCAGTGCTACTGTCCGGGACAGGGGCACCGGGGAGCTGTTTTTT
CDR3aa: CSATVRDRGTGELFF
v_gene: TRBV20-1
j_gene: TRBJ2-2
d_gene: TRBD1
len: 15
abundance: -

CDR3nt: TGTGCCAGCAGCTTTGGAGGGGATGATGAGCAGTTCTTC
CDR3aa: CASSFGGDDEQFF
v_gene: TRBV5-4
j_gene: TRBJ2-1
d_gene: -
len: 13
abundance: few

CDR3nt: TGTGCCAGTAGTATCGGCGGGGGGGCCCACAATGAGCAGTTCTTC
CDR3aa: CASSIGGGAHNEQFF
v_gene: TRBV19
j_gene: TRBJ2-1
d_gene: TRBD2
len: 15
abundance: few

CDR3nt: TGTGCCAGCAGTTACGGCGGGGGGGCCGCAGATACGCAGTATTTT
CDR3aa: CASSYGGGAADTQYF
v_gene: TRBV6-5
j_gene: TRBJ2-3
d_gene: TRBD2
len: 15
abundance: many

CDR3nt: TGCGCCAGCAGCTTGGGACAGCCGAACACTGAAGCTTTCTTT
CDR3aa: CASSLGQPNTEAFF
v_gene: TRBV5-1
j_gene: TRBJ1-1
d_gene: -
len: 14
abundance: many

CDR3nt: TGTGCCAGCACTCGGCGGGGGGCAGATCAGCCCCAGCATTTT
CDR3aa: CASTRRGADQPQHF
v_gene: TRBV12-3/TRBV12-4
j_gene: TRBJ1-5
d_gene: -
len: 14
abundance: many

CDR3nt: TGTGCCAGCAGTGAACGATGGGGGTCGCCCGAAGAGACCCAGTACTTC
CDR3aa: CASSERWGSPEETQYF
v_gene: TRBV6-1
j_gene: TRBJ2-5
d_gene: -
len: 16
abundance: few

CDR3nt: TGTGCCAGCAGCCAAGGGGCCAACAGCGGCACTGAAGCTTTCTTT
CDR3aa: CASSQGANSGTEAFF
v_gene: TRBV3-1
j_gene: TRBJ1-1
d_gene: -
len: 15
abundance: -

CDR3nt: TGTGCTAGTGGTTTCCTGCCCCAAGCGGCGGATTTAGATACGCAGTATTTT
CDR3aa: CASGFLPQAADLDTQYF
v_gene: TRBV12-5
j_gene: TRBJ2-3
d_gene: -
len: 17
abundance: -

CDR3nt: TGTGCCAGCAGCCCTTGGGGGCTGGAGACCCAGTACTTC
CDR3aa: CASSPWGLETQYF
v_gene: TRBV7-2
j_gene: TRBJ2-5
d_gene: -
len: 13
abundance: -

CDR3nt: TGCGCCACGAAGGTTGGGCCGTTCTTC
CDR3aa: CATKVGPFF
v_gene: TRBV5-1
j_gene: TRBJ2-1
d_gene: -
len: 9
abundance: few

CDR3nt: TGTGCCAGCACCTTTTCCCTTCCCCGGGACAGGGCATACGAGCAGTACTTC
CDR3aa: CASTFSLPRDRAYEQYF
v_gene: TRBV6-1
j_gene: TRBJ2-7
d_gene: TRBD1
len: 17
abundance: -

CDR3nt: TGCGCCAGCAGCCCAGGGCCCGGTTTTACAGATACGCAGTATTTT
CDR3aa: CASSPGPGFTDTQYF
v_gene: TRBV5-1
j_gene: TRBJ2-3
d_gene: -
len: 15
abundance: many

CDR3nt: TGCGCCAGCAGCTTGGATCCCGGGACGAACAATGAGCAGTTCTTC
CDR3aa: CASSLDPGTNNEQFF
v_gene: TRBV5-1
j_gene: TRBJ2-1
d_gene: -
len: 15
abundance: -

CDR3nt: TGTGCCAGCAGTGACAAAACAGGGGGCGCCTCTAATTCACCCCTCCACTTT
CDR3aa: CASSDKTGGASNSPLHF
v_gene: TRBV6-1
j_gene: TRBJ1-6
d_gene: TRBD1
len: 17
abundance: few

CDR3nt: TGTGCCAGCAGCATATGGACGGATCGGACCCAGTACTTC
CDR3aa: CASSIWTDRTQYF
v_gene: TRBV13
j_gene: TRBJ2-5
d_gene: -
len: 13
abundance: -

CDR3nt: TGCGCCAGCAGCTTATCCGGGACAGGGGGCAGTGAGACCCAGTACTTC
CDR3aa: CASSLSGTGGSETQYF
v_gene: TRBV5-1
j_gene: TRBJ2-5
d_gene: TRBD1
len: 16
abundance: few

CDR3nt: TGCGCCAGCAGCATAAGACAGGGGACAGATACGCAGTATTTT
CDR3aa: CASSIRQGTDTQYF
v_gene: TRBV5-1
j_gene: TRBJ2-3
d_gene: TRBD1
len: 14
abundance: few

CDR3nt: TGCGCCAGCAGCGATGGGCGGGGGAGAACCTACGAGCAGTACTTC
CDR3aa: CASSDGRGRTYEQYF
v_gene: TRBV5-1
j_gene: TRBJ2-7
d_gene: TRBD2
len: 15
abundance: few

CDR3nt: TGTGCCAGCAGCGCCCGGACAAGACCTTACGAGCAGTACTTC
CDR3aa: CASSARTRPYEQYF
v_gene: TRBV21-1
j_gene: TRBJ2-7
d_gene: -
len: 14
abundance: -

CDR3nt: TGTGCCAGCACCCCCGGTGGGGGTTACAATGAGCAGTTCTTC
CDR3aa: CASTPGGGYNEQFF
v_gene: TRBV12-3/TRBV12-4
j_gene: TRBJ2-1
d_gene: -
len: 14
abundance: many

CDR3nt: TGTGCCAGCAGCCCCGCGGGCCATAGCAATCAGCCCCAGCATTTT
CDR3aa: CASSPAGHSNQPQHF
v_gene: TRBV11-1
j_gene: TRBJ1-5
d_gene: -
len: 15
abundance: -

CDR3nt: TGTGCCAGCAGTCGAGCAGGGGGCGTTGGCGGGGAGCTGTTTTTT
CDR3aa: CASSRAGGVGGELFF
v_gene: TRBV25-1
j_gene: TRBJ2-2
d_gene: TRBD1
len: 15
abundance: many

CDR3nt: TGTGCCAGCAGCGATCTACCGACCGAGCAGTACTTC
CDR3aa: CASSDLPTEQYF
v_gene: TRBV6-6
j_gene: TRBJ2-7
d_gene: -
len: 12
abundance: -

CDR3nt: TGTGCCAGCAGCTTCCGACAGGGTGGTTCGAGCAATCAGCCCCAGCATTTT
CDR3aa: CASSFRQGGSSNQPQHF
v_gene: TRBV5-5
j_gene: TRBJ1-5
d_gene: TRBD1
len: 17
abundance: -

CDR3nt: TGTGCCAGCACCCGGGTGGGTGTAGATCAGCCCCAGCATTTT
CDR3aa: CASTRVGVDQPQHF
v_gene: TRBV5-6
j_gene: TRBJ1-5
d_gene: -
len: 14
abundance: -

CDR3nt: TGTGCCAGCAGTCCTCTACCCCAAGGGGGAACTGGGGAGCTGTTTTTT
CDR3aa: CASSPLPQGGTGELFF
v_gene: TRBV12-3/TRBV12-4
j_gene: TRBJ2-2
d_gene: -
len: 16
abundance: many

CDR3nt: TGCAGCGTTGTTGGCGGATGGGGCCAAGAGACCCAGTACTTC
CDR3aa: CSVVGGWGQETQYF
v_gene: TRBV29-1
j_gene: TRBJ2-5
d_gene: -
len: 14
abundance: -

CDR3nt: TGTGCCAGCAGCTCCGCTCATGCAGAGGATCAGCCCCAGCATTTT
CDR3aa: CASSSAHAEDQPQHF
v_gene: TRBV7-9
j_gene: TRBJ1-5
d_gene: -
len: 15
abundance: few

CDR3nt: TGTGCCAGCAGCTTCAAGTACACCGGGGAGCTGTTTTTT
CDR3aa: CASSFKYTGELFF
v_gene: TRBV5-5
j_gene: TRBJ2-2
d_gene: -
len: 13
abundance: few

CDR3nt: TGTGCCAGCAGCGAAGGGGGCAACGGGGAGCTGTTTTTT
CDR3aa: CASSEGGNGELFF
v_gene: TRBV7-6
j_gene: TRBJ2-2
d_gene: TRBD1
len: 13
abundance: -

CDR3nt: TGTGCCAGCAGCGGGGACGTCGTAGCCAAAAACATTCAGTACTTC
CDR3aa: CASSGDVVAKNIQYF
v_gene: TRBV7-9
j_gene: TRBJ2-4
d_gene: -
len: 15
abundance: -

CDR3nt: TGTGCCAGCAGCTCCCTGAAGTTGATCTCGAGACTCTATGGCTACACCTTC
CDR3aa: CASSSLKLISRLYGYTF
v_gene: TRBV7-9
j_gene: TRBJ1-2
d_gene: -
len: 17
abundance: few

CDR3nt: TGCGCCAGCAGCTTGGCTGGGAGAACCGGGGAGCTGTTTTTT
CDR3aa: CASSLAGRTGELFF
v_gene: TRBV5-1
j_gene: TRBJ2-2
d_gene: -
len: 14
abundance: -